The 22 T cell receptor beta chains presented below share a single source sample, sequenced in a study of tumor-infiltrating lymphocytes in primary liver carcinoma. Each 20-30 mg portion of unsorted bulk tissue served as the source for co-extraction of RNA and DNA. TCR beta cDNA was made from around 460 ng total RNA with a constant-region primer. Employing slightly modified ARM-PCR, three nested multiplex PCR rounds were run, and these gave rise to the TCR beta libraries. PCR rounds one and two used TRBV1-TRBV30 forward primers with a C-beta reverse primer for 10 cycles each. TCRdb used MiXCR to reprocess the multiplex PCR reads, holding one entry per CDR3 protein. Here the sample spans 100,000 or so distinct CDR3 sequences, 55% to 70% being singletons. Input material: liver tumor tissue from sampling region 5. The subset is: tumor region T5, tumor centre. These receptors all come from a woman aged 55-69 years with primary liver carcinoma and hepatitis B virus infection.

A remark on this clonotype: A much larger clone lies one base from this, so it may be a read error. The chain carries TRBV5-1 and TRBJ2-6, with D possibly being TRBD1 (6 bases). Germline V gene lookup returns CDR1 SGHRS and CDR2 YFSETQ. The CDR3 is 17 residues long. Trimming pared 4 bases from V and 9 bases from J, leaving 23 bases between. CDR3 in amino acids: CASSPRLTDRGFNVLTF. The DNA of the CDR3 is TGCGCCAGCAGCCCGAGGTTAACGGACAGAGGGTTCAACGTCCTGACTTTC. The whole variable domain, remainder taken from reference TRBV5-1 and TRBJ2-6, is KAGVTQTPRYLIKTRGQQVTLSCSPISGHRSVSWYQQTPGQGLQFLFEYFSETQRNKGNFPGRFSGRQFSNSRSEMNVSTLELGDSALYLCASSPRLTDRGFNVLTFGAGSRLTVL.

With respect to this clonotype: The junction shows a germline mismatch at one end, possibly a read error. This chain joins TRBV6-1 and TRBJ1-1; tentatively, D is TRBD1 (5 bases). From germline, CDR1 is MNHNS and CDR2 SASEGT. This CDR3 is 15 amino acids long. CDR3 coding DNA: TGTGCCAGCAGTACCCCCGGGGGACTCCGCGATGGGGCTATCTTT. Amino acids: CASSTPGGLRDGAIF.

The chain combines TRBV29-1 with TRBJ2-7, with 8 bases that match TRBD1. The V segment lost 4 bases and the J segment 7 bases; nucleotides outside the gene matches: 21. Per germline, CDR1 SQVTM and CDR2 ANQGSEA. This CDR3 has 17 amino acids. The CDR3 loop is CSVVQLPTGTGLGEQYF. CDR3 DNA: TGCAGCGTTGTCCAACTTCCTACCGGGACAGGTTTGGGAGAGCAGTACTTC.

As regards this clonotype: Its ends do not fully match the called genes, so a read error is possible. The V gene is TRBV7-9, the J gene TRBJ2-5; D not certain. From germline, CDR1 is SEHNR and CDR2 FQNEAQ (reference sequence). CDR3 length: 16 residues. DNA for the CDR3: TGCGCCGGCAGCTTAGTGAGTCAAAGGGTGGTGGAGACCCAATACTTC. As protein: CAGSLVSQRVVETQYF.

V gene TRBV28 combines with J gene TRBJ2-1; D gene uncertain. Germline values: CDR1 MDHEN, CDR2 SYDVKM. Trimming took 4 bases from V and 6 from J, leaving 7 bases between them. The CDR3 runs to 12 residues. The CDR3 spells CASSWGLNEQFF. The CDR3 nucleotides read TGTGCCAGCAGTTGGGGTCTCAATGAGCAGTTCTTC.

This clonotype was seen repeatedly, ten times or more. The CDR3 loop reads CASSLSGNNEKLFF. DNA of the CDR3: TGTGCCAGCAGTTTGTCGGGGAATAATGAAAAACTGTTTTTT. J is TRBJ1-4 and V is TRBV28; D unresolved. Germline V gene lookup returns CDR1 MDHEN and CDR2 SYDVKM. The CDR3 runs 14 residues. Trimming removed 3 bases at V and 4 bases at J, with 9 bases between.

The CDR3 coding sequence is TGTGCCAACGGACGCTTGGATACGCAGTATTTT. Translated, it gives CANGRLDTQYF. The chain employs TRBV19 and TRBJ2-3; D remains unclear. CDR1 is LNHDA and CDR2 is SQIVND in the germline V gene (reference sequence). V shed 10 bases and J shed 6 bases, with 11 bases lying between them. This CDR3 region has 11 residues.

Worth noting for this clonotype: This sequence may be a read error, since a much larger clone differs from it by one base. The V gene is TRBV28, the J gene TRBJ1-3; D call uncertain. The germline CDR1 and CDR2 sequences are MDHEN and SYDVKM. This CDR3 region has 14 residues. The CDR3 sequence is CDSISRSSGNTIYF. The CDR3, as DNA: TGTGACAGCATTTCGCGGAGCTCTGGAAACACCATATATTTT.

As to this clonotype: A junction end diverges from the germline sequence, so it may reflect a read error. The V gene is TRBV11-3, the J gene TRBJ2-1; unclear D gene. This CDR3 region has 17 residues. Germline CDR1 reads SGHNT; CDR2 reads YENEEA. The DNA for the CDR3 is TGTACCAGCAGCTTATGGTTCGGCTGGCTTTCCTACAATGAGCAGTTCTTC. Encoded protein: CTSSLWFGWLSYNEQFF.

About this clonotype: Mismatch with germline at one junction end may stem from a read error. The chain combines TRBV6-5 with TRBJ2-2; D is possibly TRBD2 (6 bases). Germline CDR1 is MNHEY and CDR2 is SVGAGI. The CDR3 has 18 residues. CDR3 in amino acids: CASSHSIRDGRNTGELSF. CDR3 DNA sequence: TGTGCCAGCAGTCACTCGATTCGGGACGGGAGAAACACCGGGGAGCTGTCTTTT.

Turning to this clonotype: One junction end does not reproduce the germline sequence, and a read error may be involved. J is TRBJ2-3 and V is TRBV10-1; TRBD1 or TRBD2 may be the D gene (6 bases each). Germline CDR1 is WNHNN and CDR2 is SYGVQD (reference sequence). CDR3 length: 17 residues. The DNA of the CDR3 is TGCGCCAGCAGTGGAGGTATTGGGAAGGGGGGCACAGATACGCAGTGTTTT. Protein product: CASSGGIGKGGTDTQCF.

Notes on this clonotype: Since a much larger clone is just one base distant, this may be a read error. V usage is TRBV6-1 and J usage is TRBJ1-1, with TRBD1 identical over 7 bases. The CDR3 loop spans 15 amino acids. Germline CDR1 is MNHNS and CDR2 is SASEGT. Unmatched junction bases numbered 1, after V lost 0 bases and J lost 0 bases. The CDR3 loop reads CASSEADRVNTEAFF. In nucleotides, the CDR3 is TGTGCCAGCAGTGAAGCTGACAGGGTGAACACTGAAGCTTTCTTT.

This clonotype has ten or more counts. V and J are TRBV7-8 and TRBJ2-1; D possibly corresponds to TRBD2 (5 bases). The V gene lost 5 bases and the J gene lost 2 bases, with 16 bases spanning the gap. Germline V gene data show CDR1 as SGHVS and CDR2 as FQNEAQ. The CDR3 extends over 16 amino acids. DNA of the CDR3: TGTGCCAGCAGCCCTACCCGAGGGCTCACCTACAATGAGCAGTTCTTC. Its protein is CASSPTRGLTYNEQFF.

About this clonotype: This may arise from a read error, as a much more abundant clone is one base away. V usage is TRBV5-4 and J usage is TRBJ2-7; the D is unclear. Germline lookup yields CDR1 SGHNT and CDR2 YYREEE (reference sequence). The CDR3 runs 12 residues. CDR3 sequence reads: CAISQDSYEQYF. As DNA, the CDR3 is TGTGCCATCAGCCAAGATTCCTACGAGCAGTACTTC.

Remarks on this clonotype: A junction boundary mismatches the germline segment, possibly from a read error. This chain links TRBV11-2 with TRBJ1-2; possible D gene TRBD1, 6 bases. This CDR3 is built from 15 residues. Germline CDR1 is SGHAT and CDR2 is FQNNGV. The CDR3 bases are TGTGCCAGTAGCGTACGACAGGTTTCTTCGTATGCCTACACCTTC. This sequence encodes CASSVRQVSSYAYTF. The whole variable domain, remainder taken from reference TRBV11-2 and TRBJ1-2, is EAGVAQSPRYKIIEKRQSVAFWCNPISGHATLYWYQQILGQGPKLLIQFQNNGVVDDSQLPKDRFSAERLKGVDSTLKIQPAKLEDSAVYLCASSVRQVSSYAYTFGSGTRLTVV.

For this clonotype: Since no conserved phenylalanine or tryptophan closes the CDR3, a read error is the likely cause. This chain connects TRBV28 to TRBJ2-7; 11 bases match TRBD1. Trimming took 5 bases from V and 2 from J; bases not matched to a gene: 5. This CDR3 comprises 15 residues. Germline values: CDR1 MDHEN, CDR2 SYDVKM. The CDR3 spells CASSQGGQGAYEQYI. Here the CDR3 DNA reads TGTGCCAGCAGTCAAGGGGGACAGGGGGCCTACGAGCAGTACATC.

The rearrangement links TRBV11-2 to TRBJ1-2, with a possible D match to TRBD1 (6 bases). Between the trimmed V and J ends, which lost 6 bases and 4 bases, there was a span of 21 bases. CDR3 length: 16 amino acids. Per germline, CDR1 SGHAT and CDR2 FQNNGV. The CDR3 coding sequence is TGTGCCAGCAGTCTCGGGACATCGGAGAGGTTCTATGGCTACACCTTC. Protein: CASSLGTSERFYGYTF.

This clonotype was found many times. J is TRBJ1-4 and V is TRBV28; no clear D. V gave up 6 bases and J gave up 7 bases, with 9 bases separating them. This CDR3 has 12 residues. Germline V CDR1 and CDR2: MDHEN, SYDVKM. The CDR3 nucleotides are TGTGCCAGCAGAGTCCGGGGTGAAAAACTGTTTTTT. As protein: CASRVRGEKLFF.

This chain links TRBV6-1 with TRBJ1-2; D is undetermined. The germline V and J ends were trimmed by 7 bases and 6 bases, with 30 bases remaining between them. Germline-derived CDR1 and CDR2 are MNHNS and SASEGT. The CDR3 is made up of 18 amino acids. In DNA form, the CDR3 reads TGTGCCAGCAATGACCACCTTCGGAAGGGAAGTAGTAAGGATGGCTACACCTTC. Translating it yields CASNDHLRKGSSKDGYTF.

Remarks on this clonotype: Relative to the germline gene, one junction end is altered; a read error may explain this. The rearrangement links TRBV6-1 to TRBJ2-7; no clear D. This CDR3 has 11 residues. Germline V lookup: CDR1 MNHNS, CDR2 SASEGT. DNA of the CDR3: TGTGCCACCAGTGCCTCCTACGAGCAATACTTC. Translated, it gives CATSASYEQYF.

This clonotype was recorded at least ten times. The gene calls are TRBV12-3 or TRBV12-4 and TRBJ2-2; 8 bases agree with TRBD2. Unmatched junction bases numbered 11, after V lost 6 bases and J lost 5 bases. The CDR3 length is 16 residues. In DNA, the CDR3 is TGTGCCAGCAGCCCCCGGGGAGCGGGAGCGACCGGGGAGCTGTTTTTT. It codes for CASSPRGAGATGELFF.

With regard to this clonotype: A read error is possible here, since a much larger clone lies one base away. The chain joins TRBV28 to TRBJ2-7; D is uncertain. The germline V gene has CDR1 MDHEN and CDR2 SYDVKM. CDR3 length: 17 amino acids. Trimming shortened V by 2 bases and J by 1 base, and 18 bases separated the two germline ends. Here the CDR3 reads CASSLMGLTRISYEQYF. Here the CDR3 DNA reads TGTGCCAGCAGTTTAATGGGTCTCACAAGGATTTCCTACGAGCAGTACTTC.